The TCR beta chain under discussion was sequenced for a study of shared clonotypes between healthy human individuals. Overall study context: The study used three CD4 naive, three CD4 memory, two CD8 naive and one CD8 memory plate per donor.

Study-wide findings and caveats: Shared clonotypes across all four donors exceeded non-shared ones in generation probability.

About this clone itself: Its antigen remains unknown.

Data came from immunoSEQ multiplex PCR; TCRdb stores just in-frame clones and leaves some out. The sample has approximately 1.5 million clones; just under 99% are singletons. CDR1 is MDHEN, CDR2 SYDVKM, per germline. This CDR3 is built from 15 residues. Trimming stripped 3 bases from V and 0 bases from J, with 9 bases between. Source material: naive CD4+ T cells sorted from blood. Subset in this sample: CD45RA+ positively selected. The chain combines TRBV28 with TRBJ2-1, with a tentative D call TRBD2 (5 bases). The TCR originated in a man aged 25 to 40 in good health. The CDR3 reads CASSLSAVSYNEQFF. Here the CDR3 DNA reads TGTGCCAGCAGTTTGTCAGCGGTCTCCTACAATGAGCAGTTCTTC.